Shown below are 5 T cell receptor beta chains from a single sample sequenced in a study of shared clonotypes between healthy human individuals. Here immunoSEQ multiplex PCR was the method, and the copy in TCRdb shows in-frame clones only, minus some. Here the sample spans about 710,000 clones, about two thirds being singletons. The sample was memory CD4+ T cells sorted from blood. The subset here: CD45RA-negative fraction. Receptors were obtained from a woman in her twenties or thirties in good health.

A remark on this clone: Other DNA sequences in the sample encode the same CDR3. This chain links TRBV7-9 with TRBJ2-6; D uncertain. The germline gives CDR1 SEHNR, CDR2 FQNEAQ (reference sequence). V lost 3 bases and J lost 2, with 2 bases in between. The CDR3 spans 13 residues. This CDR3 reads CASSFAGANVLTF. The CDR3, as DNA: TGTGCCAGCAGCTTTGCTGGGGCCAACGTCCTGACTTTC.

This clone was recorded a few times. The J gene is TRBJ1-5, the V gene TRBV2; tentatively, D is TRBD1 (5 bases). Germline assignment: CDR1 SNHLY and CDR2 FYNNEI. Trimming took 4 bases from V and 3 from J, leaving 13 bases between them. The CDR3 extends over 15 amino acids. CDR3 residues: CASSAVQGFNQPQHF. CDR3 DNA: TGTGCCAGCAGTGCTGTTCAGGGTTTCAATCAGCCCCAGCATTTT.

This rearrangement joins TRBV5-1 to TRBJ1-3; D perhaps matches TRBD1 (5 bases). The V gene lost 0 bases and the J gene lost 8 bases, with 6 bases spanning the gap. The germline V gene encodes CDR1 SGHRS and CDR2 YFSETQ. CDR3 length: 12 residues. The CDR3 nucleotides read TGCGCCAGCAGCTTGGCGGGGGACACCATATATTTT. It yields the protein CASSLAGDTIYF.

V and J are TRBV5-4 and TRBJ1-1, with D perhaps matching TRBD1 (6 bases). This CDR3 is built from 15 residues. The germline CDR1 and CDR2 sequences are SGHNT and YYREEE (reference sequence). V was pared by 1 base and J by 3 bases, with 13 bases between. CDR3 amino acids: CASSLTGLGDTEAFF. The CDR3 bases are TGTGCCAGCAGCTTGACAGGGTTAGGTGACACTGAAGCTTTCTTT.

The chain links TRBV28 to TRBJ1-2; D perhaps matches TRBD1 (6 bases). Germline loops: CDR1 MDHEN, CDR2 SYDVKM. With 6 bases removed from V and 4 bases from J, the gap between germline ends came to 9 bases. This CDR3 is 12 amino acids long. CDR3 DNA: TGTGCCAGCAGGGACAGTATCTATGGCTACACCTTC. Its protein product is CASRDSIYGYTF.